This T cell receptor beta chain was recorded in a study of early T cells in non-severe SARS-CoV-2 infection. The overall study: Investigators sequenced bulk RNA drawn from unsorted whole blood, and chains remained unpaired.

This clonotype was seen at least ten times. Individually, cDNA molecules had unique molecular identifiers attached to them. TCRdb redid the calling of the 5' RACE reads with MiXCR, one entry per CDR3 protein. Of 30,000 to 35,000 distinct CDR3 sequences in the sample, over 6.5% were seen once. Germline V CDR1 and CDR2: SGHAT, FQNNGV. The CDR3 has 18 residues. V lost 5 bases to trimming and J lost 1 base; unmatched junction nucleotides: 6. The TCR was taken from an adult who was a healthcare worker with PCR-confirmed SARS-CoV-2 infection or an uninfected control (not recorded which). Sequenced material: whole blood. The rearrangement joins TRBV11-2 to TRBJ2-2, with 14 bases aligning to TRBD2. The CDR3, as DNA: TGTGCCAGCAGCGCGTGGACTAGCGGGAGGAGGAACACCGGGGAGCTGTTTTTT. This codes for CASSAWTSGRRNTGELFF.